The 26 T cell receptor beta chains listed next were all sequenced from one sample in a study of cytomegalovirus exposure and HLA in healthy donors. The PCR had 60 Vbeta and 13 Jbeta primers. Assay: immunoSEQ multiplex PCR; the TCRdb copy retains only in-frame clones and omits some. The table lists 110,000 to 150,000 clones, around 79% of them singletons. Source material: PBMCs. The receptors come from a male donor in good health and CMV-seronegative.

This chain uses TRBV4-2 with TRBJ2-3, with D possibly matching TRBD2 (6 bases). The CDR3 totals 15 residues. In germline, CDR1 is LGHNA, CDR2 YNFKEQ. V lost 0 bases and J lost 1, with 8 bases in between. DNA for the CDR3: TGTGCCAGCAGCCAAGAAAGGAGGGGCACAGATACGCAGTATTTT. As protein: CASSQERRGTDTQYF.

This chain uses TRBV7-3 with TRBJ2-5, with TRBD1 matching over 9 bases. Germline CDR1 SGHTA, CDR2 FQGTGA. This CDR3 is 13 amino acids long. The trim removed 4 bases at V and 11 bases at J, leaving 8 bases unmatched. The CDR3 nucleotides are TGTGCCAGCAGCTCACAGGGGGCTGAAGAGCAGTACTTC. Protein sequence: CASSSQGAEEQYF.

This clone was picked up a small number of times. This chain connects TRBV11-3 to TRBJ2-1; 10 bases map to TRBD1. The CDR3 runs to 15 residues. From germline, CDR1 is SGHNT and CDR2 YENEEA. The trim removed 4 bases at V and 4 bases at J, leaving 4 bases unmatched. CDR3 coding DNA: TGTGCCAGCAGCTCCGGGACAGGGGTTTACAATGAGCAGTTCTTC. Its protein product is CASSSGTGVYNEQFF.

The gene calls are TRBV6-5 and TRBJ1-1; 7 positions agree with TRBD1. CDR3 length: 14 residues. J gave up 0 bases and V 6 bases, and 4 bases lay outside the gene matches. Germline loops: CDR1 MNHEY, CDR2 SVGAGI. CDR3 sequence: CASRETGLNTEAFF. DNA of the CDR3: TGTGCCAGCAGGGAGACAGGGTTGAACACTGAAGCTTTCTTT.

This clone has more than one count but fewer than ten. The genes are TRBV27 and TRBJ1-6; maybe TRBD1 (5 bases). Germline CDR1 reads MNHEY; CDR2 reads SMNVEV (reference sequence). This CDR3 has 14 residues. V was cut by 2 bases and J by 4 bases, with 6 bases left in between. The CDR3: CASSLGGYNSPLHF. In DNA form, the CDR3 reads TGTGCCAGCAGTTTAGGGGGGTATAATTCACCCCTCCACTTT.

This sequence joins TRBV4-3 and TRBJ2-5; D might be TRBD2 (6 bases). From germline, CDR1 is LGHNA and CDR2 YSLEER. Trimming shortened V by 4 bases and J by 7 bases, and 16 bases separated the two germline ends. This CDR3 has 14 residues. Here the CDR3 DNA reads TGCGCCAGCAGCCTGGCCCCGGGGGATGGGACCCAGTACTTC. Encoded protein: CASSLAPGDGTQYF.

V gene TRBV29-1 combines with J gene TRBJ1-2; 7 nucleotides line up with TRBD1. Trimming took 7 bases from V and 8 from J; bases not matched to a gene: 7. Per germline, CDR1 SQVTM and CDR2 ANQGSEA. The CDR3 is made up of 11 amino acids. CDR3 in amino acids: CSAKGAGGYTF. The CDR3 bases are TGCAGCGCTAAGGGGGCAGGAGGCTACACCTTC.

V is TRBV12-2 and J is TRBJ2-7; the table's D call TRBD2 went unverified against the DNA. TRBV12-2 is a known pseudogene. This CDR3 contains 14 residues. CDR3 sequence (DNA): TGTGCAAGTCGCTTAGAAGGGAGATCCTACGAGCAGTACTTC. It yields the protein CASRLEGRSYEQYF.

The genes are TRBV5-1 and TRBJ1-1; 8 bases map to TRBD1. V shed 2 bases and J 0 bases; nucleotides not matched to a gene: 6. CDR1 is SGHRS and CDR2 is YFSETQ in the germline V gene. The CDR3 has 16 amino acids. The CDR3 DNA reads TGCGCCAGCAGCTTTAAGACAGGGGCAATGAACACTGAAGCTTTCTTT. This translates into CASSFKTGAMNTEAFF.

The gene calls are TRBV4-2 and TRBJ2-7, with 7 bases matching TRBD2. CDR1 LGHNA and CDR2 YNFKEQ come from the germline V gene. This CDR3 region has 16 residues. The J segment lost 0 bases and the V segment lost 0 bases, leaving 5 bases of the junction unmatched. CDR3 region: CASSQDPSGGSYEQYF. As DNA, the CDR3 is TGTGCCAGCAGCCAAGATCCTAGCGGTGGCTCCTACGAGCAGTACTTC.

The CDR3 DNA reads TGTGCCAGCAGCTCATTTAGCGGGACTAGCACAGATACGCAGTATTTT. The encoded protein is CASSSFSGTSTDTQYF. V usage is TRBV11-2 and J usage is TRBJ2-3; 8 nucleotides line up with TRBD2. CDR3 size: 16 residues. Germline CDR1 is SGHAT and CDR2 is FQNNGV. The trim removed 4 bases at V and 0 bases at J, leaving 6 bases unmatched.

The chain couples TRBV5-1 to TRBJ2-7, with 9 bases aligning to TRBD1. There are 14 residues in the CDR3. Trimming cost V 4 bases and J 5 bases; bases outside gene matches: 7. The germline V gene has CDR1 SGHRS and CDR2 YFSETQ. The DNA for the CDR3 is TGCGCCAGCAGCCCTTCCGGGACAGGGAACGAGCAGTACTTC. Residues: CASSPSGTGNEQYF.

The V and J genes are TRBV28 and TRBJ1-2; D possibly corresponds to TRBD1 (5 bases). The CDR3 contains 14 residues. The germline V gene encodes CDR1 MDHEN and CDR2 SYDVKM. V gave up 8 bases and J gave up 4 bases, with 17 bases separating them. The CDR3 DNA follows: TGTGCCAGCCGAGTGGGGCTTAAGACCTATGGCTACACCTTC. Its protein product is CASRVGLKTYGYTF.

V usage is TRBV6-4 and J usage is TRBJ2-7; 7 nucleotides match TRBD2. The germline CDR1 and CDR2 sequences are MRHNA and SNTAGT. V gave up 4 bases and J gave up 3 bases; unmatched junction bases: 9. CDR3 size: 15 residues. The CDR3 here is CASSVKERGGYEQYF. In DNA, the CDR3 is TGTGCCAGCAGTGTTAAGGAGCGGGGTGGCTACGAGCAGTACTTC.

In DNA form, the CDR3 reads TGTGCCAGCAGCTTACGGCGGGCGGGAATGGCAGATACGCAGTATTTT. It codes for CASSLRRAGMADTQYF. The chain is built from TRBV11-2 and TRBJ2-3, with TRBD2 as a possible D gene (6 bases). V lost 2 bases, J lost 4 bases, and 16 bases lay in between. CDR1 and CDR2 from the germline V gene are SGHAT and FQNNGV. The CDR3 runs 16 residues. The full variable domain, in which reference TRBV11-2 and TRBJ2-3 provide the parts outside the CDR3, is EAGVAQSPRYKIIEKRQSVAFWCNPISGHATLYWYQQILGQGPKLLIQFQNNGVVDDSQLPKDRFSAERLKGVDSTLKIQPAKLEDSAVYLCASSLRRAGMADTQYFGPGTRLTVL.

The J gene is TRBJ2-7, the V gene TRBV6-5; TRBD2 agrees at 13 bases. Germline CDR1 reads MNHEY; CDR2 reads SVGAGI. The J segment lost 2 bases and the V segment lost 7 bases, leaving 2 bases of the junction unmatched. CDR3 length equals 14 residues. Here the CDR3 reads CASKGLAGAYEQYF. The DNA of the CDR3 is TGTGCCAGCAAAGGACTAGCGGGGGCCTACGAGCAGTACTTC.

J is TRBJ2-7 and V is TRBV29-1; a possible D gene is TRBD1 (7 bases). Between the trimmed V and J ends, which lost 6 bases and 7 bases, there was a span of 22 bases. The CDR3 totals 14 residues. From germline, CDR1 is SQVTM and CDR2 ANQGSEA. CDR3 coding DNA: TGCAGCGTCAAGACAGGGATAACAGGGAGGGAGCAGTACTTC. The encoded protein is CSVKTGITGREQYF.

The chain combines TRBV19 with TRBJ2-2; a weak D match, TRBD2 (7 bases). CDR3 length: 13 residues. V shed 8 bases and J shed 6 bases, with 13 bases lying between them. The germline V gene encodes CDR1 LNHDA and CDR2 SQIVND (reference sequence). CDR3 protein: CASPGEGAGELFF. CDR3 nucleotides: TGTGCCAGTCCAGGGGAGGGGGCCGGGGAGCTGTTTTTT.

The chain links TRBV27 to TRBJ1-2, with 7 bases aligning to TRBD1. Losses at the gene ends were 6 bases for V and 4 bases for J; bases not matched to a gene: 5. CDR1 and CDR2 from the germline V gene are MNHEY and SMNVEV (reference sequence). There are 13 residues in the CDR3. The CDR3 DNA is TGTGCCAGCAGGCCGGGACAGAGCTATGGCTACACCTTC. Its protein product is CASRPGQSYGYTF.

The chain links TRBV7-9 to TRBJ2-3, with D possibly matching TRBD2 (6 bases). The ends were cut back, 1 base at V and 0 bases at J, with 11 bases in the middle. This CDR3 is 16 amino acids long. CDR1 and CDR2 (germline): SEHNR, FQNEAQ (reference sequence). CDR3 DNA sequence: TGTGCCAGCAGCTTAGGCCTAGCGCTTAGCACAGATACGCAGTATTTT. Its translation: CASSLGLALSTDTQYF.

The V and J genes are TRBV7-2 and TRBJ2-5, with D perhaps matching TRBD2 (5 bases). The V and J ends lost 1 base and 7 bases respectively, with 10 bases between them. This CDR3 region has 13 residues. Germline V CDR1 and CDR2: SGHTA, FQGNSA. CDR3 nucleotide sequence: TGTGCCAGCAGCTTAGGGCTAGAGGGGACCCAGTACTTC. Its protein is CASSLGLEGTQYF.

The chain combines TRBV7-8 with TRBJ1-1; 7 nucleotides match TRBD1. Unmatched junction bases numbered 4, after V lost 5 bases and J lost 1 base. The CDR3 has 14 amino acids. The V gene's germline CDR1 is SGHVS and CDR2 FQNEAQ. CDR3 DNA: TGTGCCAGCAGCCAGGGACAGACGAACACTGAAGCTTTCTTT. It is translated as CASSQGQTNTEAFF. The complete variable domain, with remaining parts taken from reference TRBV7-8 and TRBJ1-1, reads GAGVSQSPRYKVAKRGQDVALRCDPISGHVSLFWYQQALGQGPEFLTYFQNEAQLDKSGLPSDRFFAERPEGSVSTLKIQRTQQEDSAVYLCASSQGQTNTEAFFGQGTRLTVV.

The chain couples TRBV6-5 to TRBJ2-1; maybe TRBD2 (6 bases). CDR1 and CDR2 from the germline V gene are MNHEY and SVGAGI. The V and J ends lost 2 bases and 10 bases respectively, with 9 bases between them. The CDR3 covers 12 residues. The CDR3 nucleotides read TGTGCCAGCAGTTACCCGGGGGAGGAGCAGTTCTTC. Translation: CASSYPGEEQFF.

The V gene is TRBV27, the J gene TRBJ1-4, with D perhaps TRBD1 (6 bases). CDR1 and CDR2 from the germline V gene are MNHEY and SMNVEV (reference sequence). The CDR3 sequence is 15 residues long. V was cut by 4 bases and J by 1 base, with 10 bases left in between. The CDR3 DNA is TGTGCCAGCAGTTCAACAGGGCTAACTAATGAAAAACTGTTTTTT. Residues: CASSSTGLTNEKLFF. The full variable domain, completed using reference TRBV27 and TRBJ1-4, is EAQVTQNPRYLITVTGKKLTVTCSQNMNHEYMSWYRQDPGLGLRQIYYSMNVEVTDKGDVPEGYKVSRKEKRNFPLILESPSPNQTSLYFCASSSTGLTNEKLFFGSGTQLSVL.

This rearrangement joins TRBV5-4 to TRBJ2-3, with 8 bases aligning to TRBD2. The junction had 8 bases not matched to a gene; V was cut back by 2 bases and J by 12 bases. CDR3 length: 13 residues. Germline V gene lookup returns CDR1 SGHNT and CDR2 YYREEE (reference sequence). CDR3 sequence: CASSLNGGGLQYF. The CDR3 region has the DNA TGTGCCAGCAGCTTAAATGGCGGGGGGCTTCAGTATTTT.

The chain combines TRBV7-3 with TRBJ2-5; no reliable D call. The CDR3 sequence is 13 residues long. Germline V lookup: CDR1 SGHTA, CDR2 FQGTGA. V was trimmed by 4 bases and J by 1 base, leaving 7 bases between them. The CDR3 loop is CASSSLPQETQYF. The CDR3 coding sequence is TGTGCCAGCAGCTCCCTACCCCAAGAGACCCAGTACTTC.